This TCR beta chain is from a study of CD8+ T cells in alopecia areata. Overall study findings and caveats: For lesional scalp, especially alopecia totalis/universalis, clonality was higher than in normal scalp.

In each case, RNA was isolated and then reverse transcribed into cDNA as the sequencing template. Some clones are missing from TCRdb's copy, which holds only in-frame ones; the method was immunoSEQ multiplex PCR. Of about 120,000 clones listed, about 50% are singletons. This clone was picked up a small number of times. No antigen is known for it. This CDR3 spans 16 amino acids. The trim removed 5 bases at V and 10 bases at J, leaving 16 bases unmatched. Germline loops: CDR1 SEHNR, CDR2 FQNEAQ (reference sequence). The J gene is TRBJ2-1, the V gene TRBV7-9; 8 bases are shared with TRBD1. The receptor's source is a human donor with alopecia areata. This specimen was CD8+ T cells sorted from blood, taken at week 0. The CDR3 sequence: CASSAFPGQGGGEQFF. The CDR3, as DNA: TGTGCCAGCAGCGCTTTCCCAGGACAGGGAGGTGGGGAGCAGTTCTTC.